A selection of T cell receptor beta chains follows, all from one sample in a study of cytomegalovirus exposure and HLA in healthy donors. Only in-frame clones appear in the TCRdb table, and some are missing; sequencing was by immunoSEQ multiplex PCR. The data contain roughly 70,000 clones, around 80% of them singletons. The sample was PBMCs. These receptors all come from a man aged 50 to 59 in good health and CMV-seronegative. Both conserved end residues are part of each CDR3. A D gene is named only where the DNA matches it firmly. Rows give clone size only sometimes, using once, few, many, or a class for an expanded clone.

clone size,V gene,D gene,J gene,CDR3 length,CDR3 DNA,CDR3 protein
-,TRBV18,-,TRBJ2-1,15,TGTGCCAGCTCACCCGAACCAGCGGCCTACAATGAGCAGTTCTTC,CASSPEPAAYNEQFF
-,TRBV5-1,-,TRBJ2-7,13,TGCGCCAGCAGCTTGGGGGCGGGGTACGAGCAGTACTTC,CASSLGAGYEQYF
few,TRBV27,TRBD1,TRBJ1-6,18,TGTGCCAGCACCTACCTAGGGGGCCCTTTCTACAATAATTCACCCCTCCACTTT,CASTYLGGPFYNNSPLHF
-,TRBV6-1,-,TRBJ2-7,12,TGTGCCAGCAGTGGTCACAAGTACGAGCAGTACTTC,CASSGHKYEQYF
-,TRBV7-9,-,TRBJ1-2,13,TGTGCCAGCAGCACCCGGGAGGGCGGTGGCTACACCTTC,CASSTREGGGYTF
-,TRBV7-2,-,TRBJ1-1,13,TGTGCCAGCAGCCTAAATACAGGCACTGAAGCTTTCTTT,CASSLNTGTEAFF
-,TRBV5-1,-,TRBJ1-2,13,TGCGCCAGCAGCCCGGATCAGGGTCGGGGCTACACCTTC,CASSPDQGRGYTF
-,TRBV6-5,-,TRBJ1-1,13,TGTGCCAGCAGGCCGGGACAGAACACTGAAGCTTTCTTT,CASRPGQNTEAFF
-,TRBV30,TRBD1,TRBJ1-2,14,TGTGCCTGGAGAGACAGGGGGCGGGGATATGGCTACACCTTC,CAWRDRGRGYGYTF
-,TRBV27,TRBD2,TRBJ2-7,14,TGTGCCAGCAAGGGCGGGAGAGACTCCTACGAGCAGTACTTC,CASKGGRDSYEQYF
-,TRBV25-1,-,TRBJ1-4,14,TGTGCCAGCATGTCGACAAGACAAGGTGAAAAACTGTTTTTT,CASMSTRQGEKLFF
-,TRBV5-1,TRBD2,TRBJ2-1,15,TGCGCCAGCAGCTTGGTGCTAGCGGGGGCCCCGGGGCAGTTCTTC,CASSLVLAGAPGQFF
-,TRBV6-4,-,TRBJ2-1,12,TGTGCCAGCAGTGCCGGAGGGAATGAGCAGTTCTTC,CASSAGGNEQFF
-,TRBV2,TRBD1,TRBJ1-2,12,TGTGCCAGCAGGGGACAGGGAGAAGGCTACACCTTC,CASRGQGEGYTF
-,TRBV7-2,TRBD1,TRBJ1-2,14,TGTGCCAGCAGCCCGCGGGACAGCAACTATGGCTACACCTTC,CASSPRDSNYGYTF
-,TRBV27,-,TRBJ1-6,14,TGTGCCAGCAGTCCAGGGTTAATTAATTCACCCCTCCACTTT,CASSPGLINSPLHF
few,TRBV27,-,TRBJ1-5,14,TGTGCCAGCAGTCGGAGGGGTAGCAATCAGCCCCAGCATTTT,CASSRRGSNQPQHF
-,TRBV4-1,TRBD1,TRBJ1-5,15,TGCGCCAGCAGCGGGGGACAGGGACGCAATCAGCCCCAGCATTTT,CASSGGQGRNQPQHF
-,TRBV28,TRBD2,TRBJ2-1,15,TGTGCCAGCAGTCTCCCGGGAGGGCCGGGCAATGAGCAGTTCTTC,CASSLPGGPGNEQFF
-,TRBV29-1,-,TRBJ1-1,13,TGCAGCGTTGAAAAGACCCAGGGGACTGAAGCTTTCTTT,CSVEKTQGTEAFF
-,TRBV18,-,TRBJ1-5,15,TGTGCCAGCTCACCCGGACAGAGCCGCAATCAGCCCCAGCATTTT,CASSPGQSRNQPQHF
-,TRBV6-1,TRBD1,TRBJ1-6,14,TGTGCCAGCAGGAAGCAGGGGGAGAATTCACCCCTCCACTTT,CASRKQGENSPLHF
-,TRBV15,TRBD1,TRBJ1-1,14,TGTGCCACCAGCAGAGGACAGGGGGCGACTGAAGCTTTCTTT,CATSRGQGATEAFF
few,TRBV7-2,-,TRBJ2-1,15,TGTGCCAGCAGTTTTTACCCCGATAGTTACAATGAGCAGTTCTTC,CASSFYPDSYNEQFF
few,TRBV19,TRBD1,TRBJ1-3,15,TGTGCCACCGCCCTTGACAGGGGGAATGAAAACACCATATATTTT,CATALDRGNENTIYF
few,TRBV18,TRBD1,TRBJ1-2,13,TGTGCCAGCTCAACCGACAGGGGTTCTGGCTACACCTTC,CASSTDRGSGYTF
-,TRBV5-1,TRBD1,TRBJ2-3,13,TGCGCCAGCAGCGGACAGGGGACAGATACGCAGTATTTT,CASSGQGTDTQYF
-,TRBV30,-,TRBJ2-5,12,TGTGCCCTAGGTCTAGTTAAGAAGACCCAGTACTTC,CALGLVKKTQYF
-,TRBV4-2,TRBD2,TRBJ2-1,19,TGTGCCAGCAGCCTTCAAGCGGGTAGGACTAGCGGGAATCGCAATGAGCAGTTCTTC,CASSLQAGRTSGNRNEQFF
few,TRBV5-8,TRBD1,TRBJ1-4,15,TGTGCCAGCAGCCGGGACAGGGGTTTGGCTGAAAAACTGTTTTTT,CASSRDRGLAEKLFF
-,TRBV30,-,TRBJ1-4,13,TGTGCCTGGAGTGCTACATCCCTACAGGGACTGTTTTTT,CAWSATSLQGLFF
once,TRBV19,TRBD2,TRBJ2-7,15,TGTGCCAGTAGTACAACAGCGGGGAATTCCTACGAGCAGTACTTC,CASSTTAGNSYEQYF
-,TRBV7-2,-,TRBJ1-2,13,TGTGCCAGCAGCTTAGACAGAGACTATGGCTACACCTTC,CASSLDRDYGYTF
-,TRBV6-5,TRBD2,TRBJ2-1,13,TGTGCCAGCATAGGTGGCCCCGGGAGGGAGCAGTTCTTC,CASIGGPGREQFF
-,TRBV27,-,TRBJ2-1,17,TGTGCCAGCAGTCGCCCTAACAGGGTCCCTTCCTACAATGAGCAGTTCTTC,CASSRPNRVPSYNEQFF
-,TRBV9,TRBD1,TRBJ1-1,15,TGTGCCAGCAGCGTAGCCACAACAGGGGCCACTGAAGCTTTCTTT,CASSVATTGATEAFF
-,TRBV6-5,-,TRBJ2-4,13,TGTGCCACAGTTGACAGTAATATGAACATTCAGTACTTC,CATVDSNMNIQYF
-,TRBV28,-,TRBJ1-5,14,TGTGCCATCAAGGACGGGGGAGGCAATCAGCCCCAGCATTTT,CAIKDGGGNQPQHF
-,TRBV4-2,-,TRBJ2-7,15,TGTGCCAGCAGCCAAGTTGCGGGCAGGGAGGACGAGCAGTACTTC,CASSQVAGREDEQYF
-,TRBV7-9,-,TRBJ2-5,14,TGTGCCAGCAGCCCCCTAGGGGAACAAGAGACCCAGTACTTC,CASSPLGEQETQYF
once,TRBV4-2,-,TRBJ1-4,16,TGTGCCAGCAGCCAAGATTATTCTCAGATGAATGAAAAACTGTTTTTT,CASSQDYSQMNEKLFF
few,TRBV5-1,TRBD1,TRBJ2-7,14,TGCGCCAGCAGCCCGGGACAGACCAACTACGAGCAGTACTTC,CASSPGQTNYEQYF
-,TRBV5-1,-,TRBJ1-4,15,TGCGCCAGCAGCTTGACAGAGCCTACTAATGAAAAACTGTTTTTT,CASSLTEPTNEKLFF
-,TRBV28,TRBD1,TRBJ2-7,15,TGTGCCAGCAACGGCCACCGGGACAGGGGCTACGAGCAGTACTTC,CASNGHRDRGYEQYF
-,TRBV6-4,-,TRBJ2-7,15,TGTGCCAGCAGTGCCTCGACAGGAGCCGCCTACGAGCAGTACTTC,CASSASTGAAYEQYF
-,TRBV5-1,-,TRBJ2-1,15,TGCGCCAGCAGCCCGAGGTGGGGGGGCCAGAATGAGCAGTTCTTC,CASSPRWGGQNEQFF
-,TRBV7-2,-,TRBJ1-5,15,TGTGCCAGCAGCTTGGGGGGGCAGTTCAATCAGCCCCAGCATTTT,CASSLGGQFNQPQHF
-,TRBV28,TRBD1,TRBJ1-5,14,TGTGCCAGCACCCTGACAGGGGGTAGTCAGCCCCAGCATTTT,CASTLTGGSQPQHF
-,TRBV7-2,TRBD2,TRBJ2-1,11,TGTGCCAGCAGCCTCGGGACTATGGCGTTCTTC,CASSLGTMAFF
-,TRBV5-1,TRBD2,TRBJ2-3,16,TGCGCCAGCAGCACCTTAGCGGGGTTTAGCACAGATACGCAGTATTTT,CASSTLAGFSTDTQYF
-,TRBV30,-,TRBJ1-6,13,TGTGCCTGGACAGGGAACTTGGATTCACCCCTCCACTTT,CAWTGNLDSPLHF
-,TRBV5-4,TRBD1,TRBJ2-7,14,TGTGCCAGCAGCAGGGACAGCCCCGGGCTCGAGCAGTACTTC,CASSRDSPGLEQYF
few,TRBV6-5,TRBD1,TRBJ1-1,13,TGTGCCAGCAGCCGAACAGGGGGCACTGAAGCTTTCTTT,CASSRTGGTEAFF
-,TRBV4-1,-,TRBJ2-1,16,TGCGCCAGCAGCCAGAGGGCTACCACCTTCTACAATGAGCAGTTCTTC,CASSQRATTFYNEQFF
-,TRBV6-1,-,TRBJ2-3,13,TGTGCCAGCAGGACTGTTAGCACAGATACGCAGTATTTT,CASRTVSTDTQYF
once,TRBV6-5,-,TRBJ2-5,11,TGTGCCAGCACCCGGTTTGAGACCCAGTACTTC,CASTRFETQYF
-,TRBV6-5,TRBD1,TRBJ2-7,15,TGTGCCAGCAGTTACTCGAGGGGGCTCGCCTACGAGCAGTACTTC,CASSYSRGLAYEQYF
-,TRBV29-1,-,TRBJ1-2,19,TGCAGCGTTGACCGGGGAGTCGGGCAAGACCCCGGGGCTAACTATGGCTACACCTTC,CSVDRGVGQDPGANYGYTF
-,TRBV7-2,TRBD1,TRBJ2-7,15,TGTGCCAGCAGCTTAATGGCGACAGGGGCGTACGAGCAGTACTTC,CASSLMATGAYEQYF